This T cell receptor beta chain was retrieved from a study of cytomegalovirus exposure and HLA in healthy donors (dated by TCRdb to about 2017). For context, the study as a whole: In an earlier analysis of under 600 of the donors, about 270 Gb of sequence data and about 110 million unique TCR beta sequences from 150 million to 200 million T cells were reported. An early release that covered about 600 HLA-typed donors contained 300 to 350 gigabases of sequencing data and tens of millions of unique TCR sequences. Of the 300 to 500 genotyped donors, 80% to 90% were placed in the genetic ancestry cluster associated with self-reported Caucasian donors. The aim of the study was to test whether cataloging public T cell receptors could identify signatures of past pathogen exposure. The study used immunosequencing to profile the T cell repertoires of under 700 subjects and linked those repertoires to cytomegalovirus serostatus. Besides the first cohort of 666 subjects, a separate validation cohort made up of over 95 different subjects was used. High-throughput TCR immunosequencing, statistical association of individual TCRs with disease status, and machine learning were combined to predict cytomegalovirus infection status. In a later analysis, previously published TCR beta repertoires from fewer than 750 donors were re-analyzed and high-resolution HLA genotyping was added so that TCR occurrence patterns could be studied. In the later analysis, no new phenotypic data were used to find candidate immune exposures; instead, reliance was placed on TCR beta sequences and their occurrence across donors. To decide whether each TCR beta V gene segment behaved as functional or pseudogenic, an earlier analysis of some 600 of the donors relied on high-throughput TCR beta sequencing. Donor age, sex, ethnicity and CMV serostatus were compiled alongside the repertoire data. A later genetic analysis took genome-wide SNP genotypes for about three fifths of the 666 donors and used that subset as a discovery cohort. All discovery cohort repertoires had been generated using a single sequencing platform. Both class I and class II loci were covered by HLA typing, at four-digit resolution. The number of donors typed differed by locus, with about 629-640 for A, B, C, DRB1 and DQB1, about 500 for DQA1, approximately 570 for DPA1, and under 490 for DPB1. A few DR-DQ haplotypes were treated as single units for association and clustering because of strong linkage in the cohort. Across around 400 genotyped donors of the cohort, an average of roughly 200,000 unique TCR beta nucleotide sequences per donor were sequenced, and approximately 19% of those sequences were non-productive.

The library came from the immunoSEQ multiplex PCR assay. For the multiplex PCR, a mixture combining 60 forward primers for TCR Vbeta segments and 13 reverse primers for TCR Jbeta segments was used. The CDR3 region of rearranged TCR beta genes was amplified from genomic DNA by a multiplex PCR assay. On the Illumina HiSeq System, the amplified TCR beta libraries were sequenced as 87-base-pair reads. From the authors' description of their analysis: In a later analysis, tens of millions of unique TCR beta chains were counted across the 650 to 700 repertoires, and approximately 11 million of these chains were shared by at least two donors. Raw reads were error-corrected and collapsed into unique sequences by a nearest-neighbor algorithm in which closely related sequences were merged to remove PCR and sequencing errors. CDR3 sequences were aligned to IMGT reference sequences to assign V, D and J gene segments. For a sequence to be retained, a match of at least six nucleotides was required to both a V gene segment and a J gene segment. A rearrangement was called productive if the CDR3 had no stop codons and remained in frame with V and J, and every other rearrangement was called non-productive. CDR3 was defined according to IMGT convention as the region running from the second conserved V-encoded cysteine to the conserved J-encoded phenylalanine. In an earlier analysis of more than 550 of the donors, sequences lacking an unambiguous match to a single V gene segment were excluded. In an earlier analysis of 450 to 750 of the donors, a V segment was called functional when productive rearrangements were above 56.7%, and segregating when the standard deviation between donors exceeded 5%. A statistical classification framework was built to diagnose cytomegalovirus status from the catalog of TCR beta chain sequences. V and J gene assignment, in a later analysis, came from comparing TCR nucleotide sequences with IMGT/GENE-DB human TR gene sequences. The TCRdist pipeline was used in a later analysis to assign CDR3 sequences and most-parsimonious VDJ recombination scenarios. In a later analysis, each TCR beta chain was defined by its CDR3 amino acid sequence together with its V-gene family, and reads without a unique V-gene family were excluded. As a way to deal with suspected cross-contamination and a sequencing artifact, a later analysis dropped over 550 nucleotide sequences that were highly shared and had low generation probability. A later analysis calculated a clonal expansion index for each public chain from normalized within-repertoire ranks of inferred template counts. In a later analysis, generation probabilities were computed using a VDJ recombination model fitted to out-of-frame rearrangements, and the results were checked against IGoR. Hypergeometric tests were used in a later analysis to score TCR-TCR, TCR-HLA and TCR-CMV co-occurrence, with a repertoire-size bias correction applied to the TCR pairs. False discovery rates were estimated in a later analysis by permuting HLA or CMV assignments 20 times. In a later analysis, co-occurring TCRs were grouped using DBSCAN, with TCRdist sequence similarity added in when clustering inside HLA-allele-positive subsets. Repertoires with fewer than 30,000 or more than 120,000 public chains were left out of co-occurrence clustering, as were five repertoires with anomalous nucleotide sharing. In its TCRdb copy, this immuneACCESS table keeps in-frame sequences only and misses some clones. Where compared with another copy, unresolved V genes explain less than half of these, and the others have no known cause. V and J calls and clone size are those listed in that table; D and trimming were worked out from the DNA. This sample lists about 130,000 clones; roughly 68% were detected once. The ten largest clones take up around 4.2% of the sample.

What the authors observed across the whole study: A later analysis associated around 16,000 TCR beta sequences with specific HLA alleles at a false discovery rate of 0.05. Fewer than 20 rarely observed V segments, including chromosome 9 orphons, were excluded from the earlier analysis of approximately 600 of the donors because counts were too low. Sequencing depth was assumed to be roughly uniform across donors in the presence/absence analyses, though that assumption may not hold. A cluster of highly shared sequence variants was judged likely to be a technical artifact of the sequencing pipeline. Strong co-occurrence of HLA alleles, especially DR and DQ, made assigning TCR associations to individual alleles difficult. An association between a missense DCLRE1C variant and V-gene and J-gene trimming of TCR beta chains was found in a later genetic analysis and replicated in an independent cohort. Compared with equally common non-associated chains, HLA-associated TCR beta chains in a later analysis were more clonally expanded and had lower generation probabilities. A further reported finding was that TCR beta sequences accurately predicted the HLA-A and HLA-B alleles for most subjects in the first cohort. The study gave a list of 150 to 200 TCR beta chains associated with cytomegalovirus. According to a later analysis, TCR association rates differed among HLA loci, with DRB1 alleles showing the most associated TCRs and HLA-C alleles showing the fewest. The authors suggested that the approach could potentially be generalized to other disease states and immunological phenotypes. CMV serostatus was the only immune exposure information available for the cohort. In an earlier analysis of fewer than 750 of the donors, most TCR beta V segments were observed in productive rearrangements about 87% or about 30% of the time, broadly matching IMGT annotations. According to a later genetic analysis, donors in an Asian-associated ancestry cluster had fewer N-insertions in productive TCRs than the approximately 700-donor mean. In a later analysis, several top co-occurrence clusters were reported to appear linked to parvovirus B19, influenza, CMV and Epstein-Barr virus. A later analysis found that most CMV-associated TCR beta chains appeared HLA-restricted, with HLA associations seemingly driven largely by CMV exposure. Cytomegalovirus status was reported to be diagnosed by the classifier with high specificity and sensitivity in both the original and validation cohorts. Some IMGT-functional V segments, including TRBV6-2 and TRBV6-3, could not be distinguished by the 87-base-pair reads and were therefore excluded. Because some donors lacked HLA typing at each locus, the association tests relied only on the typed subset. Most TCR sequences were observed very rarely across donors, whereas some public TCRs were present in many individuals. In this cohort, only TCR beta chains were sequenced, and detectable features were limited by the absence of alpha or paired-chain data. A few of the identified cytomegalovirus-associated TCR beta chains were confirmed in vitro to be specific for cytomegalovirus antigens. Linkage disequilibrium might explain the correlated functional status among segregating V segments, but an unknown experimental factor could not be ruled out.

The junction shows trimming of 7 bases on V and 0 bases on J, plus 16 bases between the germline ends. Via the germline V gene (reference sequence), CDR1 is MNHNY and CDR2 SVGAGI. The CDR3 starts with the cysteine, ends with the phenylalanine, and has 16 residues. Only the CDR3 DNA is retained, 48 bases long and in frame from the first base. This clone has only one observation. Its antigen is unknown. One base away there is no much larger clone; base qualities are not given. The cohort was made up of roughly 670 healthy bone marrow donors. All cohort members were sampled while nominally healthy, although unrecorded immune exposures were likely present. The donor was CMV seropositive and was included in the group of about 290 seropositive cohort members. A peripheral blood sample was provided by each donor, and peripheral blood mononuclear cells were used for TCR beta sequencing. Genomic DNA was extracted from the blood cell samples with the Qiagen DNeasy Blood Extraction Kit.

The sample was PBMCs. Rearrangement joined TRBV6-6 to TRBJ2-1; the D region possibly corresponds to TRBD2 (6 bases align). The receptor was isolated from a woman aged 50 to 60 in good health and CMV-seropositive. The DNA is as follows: TGTGCCAGCACCGCACTTAGCGGATCCTCCTACAATGAGCAGTTCTTC. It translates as CASTALSGSSYNEQFF.